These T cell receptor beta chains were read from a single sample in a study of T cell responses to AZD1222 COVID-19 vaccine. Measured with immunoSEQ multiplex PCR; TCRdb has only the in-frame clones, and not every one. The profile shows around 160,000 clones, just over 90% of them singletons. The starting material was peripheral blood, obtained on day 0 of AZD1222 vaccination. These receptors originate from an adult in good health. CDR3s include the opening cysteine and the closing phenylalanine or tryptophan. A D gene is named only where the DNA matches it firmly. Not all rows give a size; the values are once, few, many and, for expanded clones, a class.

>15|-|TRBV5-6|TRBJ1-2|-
TGTGCCAGCAGCCCCCCAGGGGTTTATAACTATGGCTACACCTTC
CASSPPGVYNYGYTF
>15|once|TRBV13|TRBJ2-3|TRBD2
TGTGCCAGCAGCCCCCGGCTAGCGGGGACGGATACGCAGTATTTT
CASSPRLAGTDTQYF
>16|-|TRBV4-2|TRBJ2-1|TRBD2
TGTGCCAGCAGCCAAGGGAGTACTAGCGAATTCGATGAGCAGTTCTTC
CASSQGSTSEFDEQFF
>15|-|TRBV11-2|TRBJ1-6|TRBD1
TGTGCCAGCAGCATCGGACAGGGTAACAATTCACCCCTCCACTTT
CASSIGQGNNSPLHF
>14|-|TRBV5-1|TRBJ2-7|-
TGCGCCAGCAGCTTGGACGGGAGTGGGTACGAGCAGTACTTC
CASSLDGSGYEQYF
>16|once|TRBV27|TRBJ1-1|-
TGTGCCAGCAGTTTATTCGGGGGGGCTCTGAACACTGAAGCTTTCTTT
CASSLFGGALNTEAFF
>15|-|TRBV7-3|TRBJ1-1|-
TGTGCCAGCAGCTTAACGGGGCAAAGGAACACTGAAGCTTTCTTT
CASSLTGQRNTEAFF
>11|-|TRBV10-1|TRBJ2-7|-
TGCGCCAGCAGCTCTGGATACGAGCAGTACTTC
CASSSGYEQYF
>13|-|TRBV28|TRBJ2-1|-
TGTGCCAGCAGCACCGACGGATACAATGAGCAGTTCTTC
CASSTDGYNEQFF
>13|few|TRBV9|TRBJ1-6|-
TGTGCCAGCAGCGTAGGTGGGGTAAATCCCCTCCACTTT
CASSVGGVNPLHF
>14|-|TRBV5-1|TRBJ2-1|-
TGCGCCAGCTTCAAGGGAGTTTCCGACAATGAGCAGTTCTTC
CASFKGVSDNEQFF
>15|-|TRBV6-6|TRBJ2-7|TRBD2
TGTGCCAGCAGTTACCCTAGCGGGAGTAACTACGAGCAGTACTTC
CASSYPSGSNYEQYF
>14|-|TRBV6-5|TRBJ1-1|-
TGTGCCAGCTCTGGTCCGAATATGAACACTGAAGCTTTCTTT
CASSGPNMNTEAFF
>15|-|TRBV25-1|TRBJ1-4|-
TGTGCCAGCAGCCCTCGGGGGGAAGGAAATGAAAAACTGTTTTTT
CASSPRGEGNEKLFF
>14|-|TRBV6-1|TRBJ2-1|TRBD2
TGTGCCAGCAGTGTAGCGGGGGCGTCGAATGAGCAGTTCTTC
CASSVAGASNEQFF
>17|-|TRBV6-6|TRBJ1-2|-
TGTGCCAGCAGTCCAGGACAGCGTCTTAGGTTTAACTATGGCTACACCTTC
CASSPGQRLRFNYGYTF
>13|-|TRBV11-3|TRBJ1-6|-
TGTGCCAGCAGCTTAGTGCGTGATTCACCCCTCCACTTT
CASSLVRDSPLHF
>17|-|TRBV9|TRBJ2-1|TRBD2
TGTGCCAGCAGCGTGGCCGGGACTAGCGGGAGGCTAAATGAGCAGTTCTTC
CASSVAGTSGRLNEQFF
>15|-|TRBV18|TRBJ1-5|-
TGTGCCAGCTCACCCCAGGGATATAGCAATCAGCCCCAGCATTTT
CASSPQGYSNQPQHF
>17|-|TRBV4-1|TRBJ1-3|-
TGCGCCAGCAGCCAAGTGGGGCAGGAGCCCTCTGGAAACACCATATATTTT
CASSQVGQEPSGNTIYF
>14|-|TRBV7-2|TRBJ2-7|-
TGTGCCAGCAGCTTAGGGGGAATCTCCTACGAGCAGTACTTC
CASSLGGISYEQYF
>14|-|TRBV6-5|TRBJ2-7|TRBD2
TGTGCCAGCACCCTTCTAGCGGAGACCTACGAGCAGTACTTC
CASTLLAETYEQYF
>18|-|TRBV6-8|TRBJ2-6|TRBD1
TGTGCCAGCAGTTACAGACTCCCGACAGGGGACGGGGCCAACGTCCTGACTTTC
CASSYRLPTGDGANVLTF
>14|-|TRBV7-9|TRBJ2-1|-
TGTGCCAGCAGCCCCCCTGGTAGGAACAATGAGCAGTTCTTC
CASSPPGRNNEQFF
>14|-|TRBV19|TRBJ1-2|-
TGTGCCAGTAGTATGGACAGCCGCCTTGGTGGCTACACCTTC
CASSMDSRLGGYTF